These T cell receptor beta chains were read from a single sample in a study of T cell repertoires in cytomegalovirus infection. These receptors lack a known antigen. TCRdb re-analysed the reads in MiXCR, keeping a single row per CDR3 protein. The sample has hundreds of thousands of distinct CDR3 sequences, 42% seen once. The sample consisted of cultured PBMCs, taken from culture after CMV antigen stimulation. The source is a human donor in good health (CMV status not recorded). Some clones in this sample may be carry-over from other donors' samples. The CDR3 runs from the conserved cysteine through the conserved F or W. Fields, in order: clone size, V gene, D gene, J gene, CDR3 DNA, CDR3 protein. The D gene is left open where the match is weak. The listing skips clone size in some rows; elsewhere it reads once, few, many or a size class.

>NA|TRBV7-8|NA|TRBJ2-1
TGTGCCACCACCCTAGGCTCCTACAATGAGCAGTTCTTC
CATTLGSYNEQFF
>NA|TRBV29-1|NA|TRBJ2-4
TGCAGCGTTGTATGGGGCGAAAACATTCAGTACTTC
CSVVWGENIQYF
>NA|TRBV7-6|NA|TRBJ2-7
TGTGCCAGCAGCTTAGAAGGGATCGAGCAGTACTTC
CASSLEGIEQYF
>few|TRBV7-9|TRBD2|TRBJ2-1
TGTGCCAGCAGTCCCCTCTACGGACTAGCGGGAGAGGAGAGCTCCTACAATGAGCAGTTCTTC
CASSPLYGLAGEESSYNEQFF
>NA|TRBV6-8|NA|TRBJ2-7
TGTGCCAGCAGCCCCTGGAGAGGGTCCCTTGCGGACGAGCAGTACTTC
CASSPWRGSLADEQYF
>few|TRBV7-2|TRBD2|TRBJ2-7
TGTGCCAGCAGCTTGTGGACTAGCGGGAGTTCCTACGAGCAGTACTTC
CASSLWTSGSSYEQYF
>NA|TRBV12-3/TRBV12-4|NA|TRBJ1-2
TGTGCCAGCACCCCACGGACAGAGTCTGGCTACACCTTC
CASTPRTESGYTF
>NA|TRBV30|NA|TRBJ2-2
TGTGCCTGGCGGAGGCCGGGCCCCACCGGGGAGCTGTTTTTT
CAWRRPGPTGELFF
>NA|TRBV28|NA|TRBJ2-7
TGTGCCAGCCTCGGCCCACCCTGGATCGACGAGCAGTACTTC
CASLGPPWIDEQYF
>few|TRBV7-8|NA|TRBJ2-5
TGTGCCAGCAGCTTATTACGGTTGAGCCCCCGAAACGGGAAACAGGGAGAGACCCAGTACTTC
CASSLLRLSPRNGKQGETQYF
>NA|TRBV7-2|TRBD1|TRBJ2-1
TGTGCCAGCAGCCCCCGTGCCGGGACAGCGTCCTACAATGAGCAGTTCTTC
CASSPRAGTASYNEQFF
>NA|TRBV2|NA|TRBJ2-5
TGTGCCAGGGGGGGCGTGTCTGGGGAGACCCAGTACTTC
CARGGVSGETQYF
>NA|TRBV6-1|NA|TRBJ2-1
TGTGCCAGCGGGGGCGCAGGATTCATCAATGAGCAGTTCTTC
CASGGAGFINEQFF
>NA|TRBV7-2|NA|TRBJ2-1
TGTGCCAGCAGCCCAAGGGGACTGCCAGATGATGAGCAGTTCTTC
CASSPRGLPDDEQFF
>NA|TRBV28|NA|TRBJ2-2
TGTGCCAGCAGTTACTTACGGGGGAACACCGGGGAGCTGTTTTTT
CASSYLRGNTGELFF
>NA|TRBV27|NA|TRBJ2-7
TGTGCCAGCAGTTTATTAGGAGGGAGCCTTGACGAGCAGTACTTC
CASSLLGGSLDEQYF
>once|TRBV15|TRBD2|TRBJ2-1
TGTGCCACCAGCAGGGGACTAGCGGGAGACCTCAATGAGCAGTTCTTC
CATSRGLAGDLNEQFF
>NA|TRBV7-2|NA|TRBJ2-7
TGTGCCAGCAGCCTCTCACCATTCGAGGAGGAGCAGCACTTC
CASSLSPFEEEQHF
>few|TRBV10-2|NA|TRBJ2-7
TGCGCCAGCAGGCTGGAGGCAGGGGTCTCCTACGAGCAGTACTTC
CASRLEAGVSYEQYF
>few|TRBV19|TRBD1|TRBJ1-1
TGTGCCAGCCTACAGCCAGGGACAGGGTTCCCCCGGGCTGAAGCTTTCTTT
CASLQPGTGFPRAEAFF
>NA|TRBV7-9|NA|TRBJ2-1
TGTGCCAGCAGCTTACAGGGAGTTAATGAGCAGTTCTTC
CASSLQGVNEQFF
>NA|TRBV18|TRBD1|TRBJ2-7
TGTGCGAGCTCACCTACAGACAGGGAGAATCAGAACTTC
CASSPTDRENQNF
>NA|TRBV12-3/TRBV12-4|NA|TRBJ2-2
TGTGCCAGCCAGGTGGTCACCGGGGAGCTGTTTTTT
CASQVVTGELFF
>NA|TRBV7-6|NA|TRBJ1-4
TGTGCCAGCAGCTTAAGGACTGCTAGTAATGAAAAACTGTTTTTT
CASSLRTASNEKLFF
>NA|TRBV7-9|NA|TRBJ2-7
TGTGCCAGCAGCGCCTCTCAGGGGGGGCGGGTCGAGCAGTACTTC
CASSASQGGRVEQYF
>NA|TRBV11-2|NA|TRBJ2-1
TGTGCCAGCAGCTCGGGGTCCCGTGAGCAGTTCTTC
CASSSGSREQFF
>NA|TRBV7-9|TRBD2|TRBJ2-7
TGTGCCAGCAGCTTACCTAGCGGGGGGAGCTCCTACGAGCAGTACTTC
CASSLPSGGSSYEQYF
>few|TRBV2|NA|TRBJ2-1
TGTGCCAGCAGTGAATTTCAGAATGCGGAGCAGTTCTTC
CASSEFQNAEQFF
>few|TRBV7-2|NA|TRBJ1-5
TGTGCCAGCAGCTCAACCGCGCAAAGCAATCAGCCCCAGCATTTT
CASSSTAQSNQPQHF
>many|TRBV7-2|TRBD2|TRBJ2-7
TGTGCCAGCAGCTTAGAGTCGACTAGCGGGAGGTACGAGCAGTACTTC
CASSLESTSGRYEQYF
>NA|TRBV20-1|NA|TRBJ1-2
TGCAGTGCTCCCCCCGGGACATTTTATGTTGGTGGCTACACCTTC
CSAPPGTFYVGGYTF
>NA|TRBV19|NA|TRBJ2-7
TGTGCCAGTAGTATGATCGGCCGCGAGCAGTACTTC
CASSMIGREQYF
>NA|TRBV7-6|NA|TRBJ2-2
TGTGCCAGCAGTCCCTCCAGGGCCCAGACGAACACCGGGGAGCTGTTTTTT
CASSPSRAQTNTGELFF
>NA|TRBV19|TRBD1|TRBJ2-6
TGTGCCAGTACTCCGACAGGGGGGGGGGCCAACGTCCTGACTTTC
CASTPTGGGANVLTF
>NA|TRBV6-1|TRBD1|TRBJ2-1
TGTGCCAGCAGCCGGGACAGGGTCCGGGATGAGCAGTTCTTC
CASSRDRVRDEQFF
>few|TRBV7-8|NA|TRBJ2-3
TGTGCCAGCAGCTTAAGATGGGATAGAGCAGATACGCAGTATTTT
CASSLRWDRADTQYF
>few|TRBV6-2/TRBV6-3|NA|TRBJ2-7
TGTGCCAGCAGTACCCGGACAGACGAGCAGTACTTC
CASSTRTDEQYF
>NA|TRBV6-2/TRBV6-3|NA|TRBJ2-3
TGTGCCAGCAGTTACGGCCCCGCGGATAGCACAGATACGCAGTATTTT
CASSYGPADSTDTQYF
>NA|TRBV6-1|TRBD2|TRBJ2-1
TGTGCCAGCAGTTTATGGACTAGCGGGGTTAACAATGAGCAGTTCTTC
CASSLWTSGVNNEQFF
>NA|TRBV2|NA|TRBJ2-3
TGTGCCAGCAGTGAAGATTGGTCAGATACGCAGTATTTT
CASSEDWSDTQYF
>few|TRBV6-6|NA|TRBJ1-5
TGTGCCAGCAGTAGACAGTCCGATCAGCCCCAGCATTTT
CASSRQSDQPQHF
>NA|TRBV19|NA|TRBJ1-1
TGTGCCAGTAGTACCAACGGGAACACTGAAGCTTTCTTT
CASSTNGNTEAFF
>NA|TRBV6-2/TRBV6-3|NA|TRBJ2-3
TGTGCCAGCAGTTACGGGGTAGTCACAGATACGCAGTATTTT
CASSYGVVTDTQYF
>few|TRBV27|NA|TRBJ2-1
TGTGCCAGCAGTTGGAGTAGAAACAATGAGCAGTTCTTC
CASSWSRNNEQFF
>few|TRBV7-9|TRBD2|TRBJ2-3
TGTGCCAGCAGCCCAGGACTAGCGTCAGATACGCAGTATTTT
CASSPGLASDTQYF
>NA|TRBV4-1|NA|TRBJ2-1
TGCGCCAGCAGCCAGGAGGGGGGGCGGTCCTACAATGAGCAGTTCTTC
CASSQEGGRSYNEQFF
>few|TRBV7-9|TRBD2|TRBJ2-1
TGTGCCAGCAGCTACACTAGCGTCGGTGAGCAGTTCTTC
CASSYTSVGEQFF
>NA|TRBV6-2/TRBV6-3|TRBD2|TRBJ2-4
TGTGCCAGCAGTTACGTGACTAGCGGGAGCTGGACCAAAAACATTCAGTACTTC
CASSYVTSGSWTKNIQYF
>few|TRBV7-8|NA|TRBJ2-1
TGTGCCAGCAGCCGCCGGACCGCCGTGGAGCAGTTCTTC
CASSRRTAVEQFF
>NA|TRBV10-3|NA|TRBJ2-7
TGTGCCATCCGGGGGTGGCGGGACTCCTACGAGCAGTACTTC
CAIRGWRDSYEQYF
>few|TRBV7-6|NA|TRBJ2-1
TGTGCCAGCAGTCCGATCCCCCCACCCGGGAATGAGCAGTTCTTC
CASSPIPPPGNEQFF
>many|TRBV7-2|NA|TRBJ2-5
TGTGCCAGCAGCTTAGCGGGGGCGGGGGAGACCCAGTACTTC
CASSLAGAGETQYF
>few|TRBV12-3/TRBV12-4|NA|TRBJ1-4
TGTGCCAGCAGCAGGACAGATACTAATGAAAAACTGTTTTTT
CASSRTDTNEKLFF
>NA|TRBV20-1|NA|TRBJ1-1
TGCAGTGCTATGGGGGGGAACACTGAAGCTTTCTTT
CSAMGGNTEAFF
>NA|TRBV6-5|NA|TRBJ2-1
TGTGCCAGCAGTTACTCGCCTAGCGCCCATAATGAGCAGTTCTTC
CASSYSPSAHNEQFF
>once|TRBV5-4|NA|TRBJ2-5
TGTGCCAGCAGACGTGATCTAGCCCCGATGTTGGGAGAGACCCAGTACTTC
CASRRDLAPMLGETQYF
>NA|TRBV7-6|NA|TRBJ2-7
TGTGCCACCCTTCAGGAGGAGGGAGCCTACGAGCAGTACTTC
CATLQEEGAYEQYF